The source of this TCR beta chain is a study of blood T cell repertoires in COVID-19. Overall study: COVID-19 samples collected from the United States, Italy and Spain covered acute and convalescent phases.

In the authors' workflow: The assay estimated nucleated cells by amplifying reference gene primers. TCRdb keeps only in-frame clones here, not all; method: immunoSEQ multiplex PCR. D and trimming come from the DNA, and the V and J calls and clone size come from that table. In the table there are more than 200,000 clones, around 85% of which are singletons. V was cut by 1 base and J by 6 bases, with 6 bases left in between. The CDR3 runs 12 residues. The V gene's germline CDR1 is KGHSH and CDR2 LQKENI. The clonotype was recovered from a man aged 35-49 years with acute or convalescent COVID-19. Sequencing was performed on peripheral blood. The chain uses TRBV18 and TRBJ1-2, with D maybe TRBD1 (5 bases). CDR3 nucleotides: TGTGCCAGCTCACCACAGGGGCATGGCTACACCTTC. This gives the protein CASSPQGHGYTF.